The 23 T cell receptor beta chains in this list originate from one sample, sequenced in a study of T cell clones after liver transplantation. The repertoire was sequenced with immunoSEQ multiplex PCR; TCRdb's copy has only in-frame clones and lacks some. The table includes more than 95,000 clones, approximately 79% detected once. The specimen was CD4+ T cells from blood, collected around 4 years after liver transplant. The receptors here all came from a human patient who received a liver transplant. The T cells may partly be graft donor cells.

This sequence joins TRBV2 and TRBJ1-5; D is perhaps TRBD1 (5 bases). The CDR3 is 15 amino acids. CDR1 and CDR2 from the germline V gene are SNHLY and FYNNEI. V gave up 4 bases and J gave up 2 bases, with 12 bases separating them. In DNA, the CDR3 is TGTGCCAGCAGTGTTTGGGACGGGGGCAATCAGCCCCAGCATTTT. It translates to CASSVWDGGNQPQHF.

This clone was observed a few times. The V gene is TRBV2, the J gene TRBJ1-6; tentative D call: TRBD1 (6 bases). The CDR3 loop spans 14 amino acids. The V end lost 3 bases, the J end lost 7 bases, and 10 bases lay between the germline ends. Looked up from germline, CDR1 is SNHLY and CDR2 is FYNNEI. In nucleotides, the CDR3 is TGTGCCAGCAGTGAGGACAGCACAAATTCACCCCTCCACTTT. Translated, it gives CASSEDSTNSPLHF.

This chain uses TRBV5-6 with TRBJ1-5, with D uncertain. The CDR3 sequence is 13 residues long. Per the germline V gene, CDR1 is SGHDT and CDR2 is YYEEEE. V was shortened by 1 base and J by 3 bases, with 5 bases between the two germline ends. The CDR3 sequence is CASSLSTNQPQHF. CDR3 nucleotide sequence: TGTGCCAGCAGCTTGAGTACCAATCAGCCCCAGCATTTT.

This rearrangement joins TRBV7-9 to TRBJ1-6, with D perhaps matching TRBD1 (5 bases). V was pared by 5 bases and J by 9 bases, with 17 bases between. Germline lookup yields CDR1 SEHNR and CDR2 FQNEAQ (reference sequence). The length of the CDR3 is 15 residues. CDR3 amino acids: CASSGGTLETSPLHF. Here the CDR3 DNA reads TGTGCCAGCAGCGGAGGGACTCTCGAGACTTCACCCCTCCACTTT.

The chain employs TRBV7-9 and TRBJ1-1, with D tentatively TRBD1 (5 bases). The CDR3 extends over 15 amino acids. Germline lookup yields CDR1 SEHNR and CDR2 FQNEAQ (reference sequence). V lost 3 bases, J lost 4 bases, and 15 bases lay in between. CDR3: CASSFTQGRGTEAFF. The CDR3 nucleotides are TGTGCCAGCAGCTTCACCCAGGGTAGGGGCACTGAAGCTTTCTTT.

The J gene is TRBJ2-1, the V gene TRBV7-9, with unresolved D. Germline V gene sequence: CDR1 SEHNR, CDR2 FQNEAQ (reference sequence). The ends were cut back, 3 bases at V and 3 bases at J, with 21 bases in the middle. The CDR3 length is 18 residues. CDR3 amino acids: CASSFQAARSLIYNEQFF. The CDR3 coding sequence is TGTGCCAGCAGCTTCCAGGCTGCTAGATCCCTAATCTACAATGAGCAGTTCTTC. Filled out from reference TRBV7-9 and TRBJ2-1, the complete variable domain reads DTGVSQNPRHKITKRGQNVTFRCDPISEHNRLYWYRQTLGQGPEFLTYFQNEAQLEKSRLLSDRFSAERPKGSFSTLEIQRTEQGDSAMYLCASSFQAARSLIYNEQFFGPGTRLTVL.

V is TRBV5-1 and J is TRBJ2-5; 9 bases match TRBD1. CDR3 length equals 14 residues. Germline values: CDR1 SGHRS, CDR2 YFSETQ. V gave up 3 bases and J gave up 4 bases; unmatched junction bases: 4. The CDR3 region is CASSYTGGRETQYF. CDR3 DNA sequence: TGCGCCAGCAGCTATACAGGGGGCCGAGAGACCCAGTACTTC.

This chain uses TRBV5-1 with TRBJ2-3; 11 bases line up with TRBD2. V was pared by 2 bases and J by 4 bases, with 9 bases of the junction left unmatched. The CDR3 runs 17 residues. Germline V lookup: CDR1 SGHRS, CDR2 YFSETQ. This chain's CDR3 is CASSLEKLAGAPDTQYF. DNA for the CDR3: TGCGCCAGCAGCTTAGAGAAACTAGCGGGAGCCCCAGATACGCAGTATTTT.

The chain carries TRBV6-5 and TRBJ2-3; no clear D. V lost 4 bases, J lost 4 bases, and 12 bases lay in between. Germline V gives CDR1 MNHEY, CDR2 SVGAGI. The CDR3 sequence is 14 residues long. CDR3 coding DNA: TGTGCCAGCAGTTGGACCCGGAATGCAGATACGCAGTATTTT. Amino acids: CASSWTRNADTQYF.

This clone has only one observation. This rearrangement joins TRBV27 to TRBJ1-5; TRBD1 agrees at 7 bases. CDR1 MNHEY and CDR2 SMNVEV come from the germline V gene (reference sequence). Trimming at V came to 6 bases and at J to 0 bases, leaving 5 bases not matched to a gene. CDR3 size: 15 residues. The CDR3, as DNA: TGTGCCAGCAGAAGCGGGACAGATAGCAATCAGCCCCAGCATTTT. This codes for CASRSGTDSNQPQHF.

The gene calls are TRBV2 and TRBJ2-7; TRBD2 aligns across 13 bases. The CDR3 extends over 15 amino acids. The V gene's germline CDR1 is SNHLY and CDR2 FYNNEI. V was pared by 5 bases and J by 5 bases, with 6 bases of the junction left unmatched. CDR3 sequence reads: CASSPTSGRPNEQYF. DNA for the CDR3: TGTGCCAGCAGTCCGACTAGCGGGAGGCCGAACGAGCAGTACTTC.

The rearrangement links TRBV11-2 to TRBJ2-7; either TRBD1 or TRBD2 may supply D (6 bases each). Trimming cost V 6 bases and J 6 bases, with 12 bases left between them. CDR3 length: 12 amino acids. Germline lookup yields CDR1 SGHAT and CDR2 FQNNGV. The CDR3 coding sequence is TGTGCCAGCAGATCCCGGGGGCTCGAGCAGTACTTC. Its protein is CASRSRGLEQYF.

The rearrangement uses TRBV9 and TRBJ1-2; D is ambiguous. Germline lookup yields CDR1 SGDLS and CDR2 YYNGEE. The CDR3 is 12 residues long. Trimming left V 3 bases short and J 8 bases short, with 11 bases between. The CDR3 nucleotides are TGTGCCAGCAGCGCGGACGGAGCGGGCTACACCTTC. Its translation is CASSADGAGYTF. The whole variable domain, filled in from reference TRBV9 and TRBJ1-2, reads DSGVTQTPKHLITATGQRVTLRCSPRSGDLSVYWYQQSLDQGLQFLIQYYNGEERAKGNILERFSAQQFPDLHSELNLSSLELGDSALYFCASSADGAGYTFGSGTRLTVV.

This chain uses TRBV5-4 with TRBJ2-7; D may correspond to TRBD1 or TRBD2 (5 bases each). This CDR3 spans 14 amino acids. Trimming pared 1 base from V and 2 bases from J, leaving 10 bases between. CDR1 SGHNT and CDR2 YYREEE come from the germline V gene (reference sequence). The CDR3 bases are TGTGCCAGCAGCTTGTCCGGGACGACCTACGAGCAGTACTTC. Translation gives CASSLSGTTYEQYF. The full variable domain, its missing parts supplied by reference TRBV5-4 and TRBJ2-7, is ETGVTQSPTHLIKTRGQQVTLRCSSQSGHNTVSWYQQALGQGPQFIFQYYREEENGRGNFPPRFSGLQFPNYSSELNVNALELDDSALYLCASSLSGTTYEQYFGPGTRLTVT.

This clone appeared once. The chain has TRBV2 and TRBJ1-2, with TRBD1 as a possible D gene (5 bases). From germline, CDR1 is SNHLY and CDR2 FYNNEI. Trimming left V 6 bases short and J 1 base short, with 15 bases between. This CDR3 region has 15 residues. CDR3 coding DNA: TGTGCCAGCAGCCCCTCCGGGACCTTTAACTATGGCTACACCTTC. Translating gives CASSPSGTFNYGYTF.

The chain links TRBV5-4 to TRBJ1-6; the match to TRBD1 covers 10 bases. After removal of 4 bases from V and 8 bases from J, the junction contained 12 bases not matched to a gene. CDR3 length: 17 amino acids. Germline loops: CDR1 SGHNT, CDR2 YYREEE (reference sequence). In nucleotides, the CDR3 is TGTGCCAGCAGCCGACCACCTTTGACAGGGGGCGATTCACCCCTCCACTTT. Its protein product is CASSRPPLTGGDSPLHF.

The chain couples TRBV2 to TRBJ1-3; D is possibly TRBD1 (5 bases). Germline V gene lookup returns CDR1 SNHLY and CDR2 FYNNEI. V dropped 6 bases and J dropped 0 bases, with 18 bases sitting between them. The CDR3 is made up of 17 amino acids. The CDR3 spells CASSAWRDSGSGNTIYF. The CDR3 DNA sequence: TGTGCCAGCAGCGCATGGAGGGACTCTGGCTCTGGAAACACCATATATTTT. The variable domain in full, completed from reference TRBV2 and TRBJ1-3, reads EPEVTQTPSHQVTQMGQEVILRCVPISNHLYFYWYRQILGQKVEFLVSFYNNEISEKSEIFDDQFSVERPDGSNFTLKIRSTKLEDSAMYFCASSAWRDSGSGNTIYFGEGSWLTVV.

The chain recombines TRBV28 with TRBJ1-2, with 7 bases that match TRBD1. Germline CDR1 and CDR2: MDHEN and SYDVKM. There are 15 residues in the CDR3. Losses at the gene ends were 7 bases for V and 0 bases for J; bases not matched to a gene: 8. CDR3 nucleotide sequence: TGTGCCAGCACCTCACCCAGGGGGACTAACTATGGCTACACCTTC. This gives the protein CASTSPRGTNYGYTF.

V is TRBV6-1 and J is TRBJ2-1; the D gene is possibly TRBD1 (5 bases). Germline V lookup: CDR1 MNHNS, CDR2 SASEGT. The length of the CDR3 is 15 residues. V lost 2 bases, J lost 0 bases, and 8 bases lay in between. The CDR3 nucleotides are TGTGCCAGCAGTGAAAGGGGTGGCTCCTACAATGAGCAGTTCTTC. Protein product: CASSERGGSYNEQFF.

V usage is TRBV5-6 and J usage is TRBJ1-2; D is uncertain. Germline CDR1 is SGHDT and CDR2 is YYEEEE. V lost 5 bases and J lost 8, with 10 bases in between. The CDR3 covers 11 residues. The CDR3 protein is CASRLRGGYTF. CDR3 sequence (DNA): TGTGCCAGCAGACTCAGAGGCGGCTACACCTTC.

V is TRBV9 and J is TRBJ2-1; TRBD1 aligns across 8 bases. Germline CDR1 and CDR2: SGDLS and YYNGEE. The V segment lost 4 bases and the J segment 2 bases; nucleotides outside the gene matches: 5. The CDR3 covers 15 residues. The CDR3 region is CASSRRQGTYNEQFF. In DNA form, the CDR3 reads TGTGCCAGCAGCCGACGACAGGGGACCTACAATGAGCAGTTCTTC.

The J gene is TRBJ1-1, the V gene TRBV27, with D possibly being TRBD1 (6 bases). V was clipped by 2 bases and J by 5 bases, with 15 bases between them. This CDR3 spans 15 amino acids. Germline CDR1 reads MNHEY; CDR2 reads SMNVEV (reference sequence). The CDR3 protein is CASSLQGPLMTEAFF. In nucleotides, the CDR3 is TGTGCCAGCAGTTTACAGGGGCCACTTATGACTGAAGCTTTCTTT.

The CDR3 bases are TGTGCCAGCAGAAACCCCCGTCGTAGCTCCTACAATGAGCAGTTCTTC. It is translated as CASRNPRRSSYNEQFF. The V call is TRBV27, the J call TRBJ2-1; D call uncertain. V was shortened by 6 bases and J by 0 bases, with 15 bases between the two germline ends. Looked up from germline, CDR1 is MNHEY and CDR2 is SMNVEV (reference sequence). This CDR3 is 16 amino acids long.